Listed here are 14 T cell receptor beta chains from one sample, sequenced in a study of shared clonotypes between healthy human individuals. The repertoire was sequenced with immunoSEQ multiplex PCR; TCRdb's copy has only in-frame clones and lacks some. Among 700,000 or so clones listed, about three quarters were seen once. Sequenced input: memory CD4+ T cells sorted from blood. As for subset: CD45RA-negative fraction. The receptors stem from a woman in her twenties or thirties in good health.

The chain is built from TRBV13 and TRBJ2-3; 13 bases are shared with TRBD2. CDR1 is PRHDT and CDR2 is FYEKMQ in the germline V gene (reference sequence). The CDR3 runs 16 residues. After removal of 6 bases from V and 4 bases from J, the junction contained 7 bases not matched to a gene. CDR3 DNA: TGTGCCAGCAGTTTCGGGACTAGCGGGATCGCAGATACGCAGTATTTT. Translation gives CASSFGTSGIADTQYF.

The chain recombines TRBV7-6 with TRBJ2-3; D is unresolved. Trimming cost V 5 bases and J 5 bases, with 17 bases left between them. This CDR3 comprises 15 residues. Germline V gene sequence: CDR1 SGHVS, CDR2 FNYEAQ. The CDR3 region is CASSDPDLKQDTQYF. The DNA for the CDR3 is TGTGCCAGCAGCGACCCGGACCTAAAGCAAGATACGCAGTATTTT.

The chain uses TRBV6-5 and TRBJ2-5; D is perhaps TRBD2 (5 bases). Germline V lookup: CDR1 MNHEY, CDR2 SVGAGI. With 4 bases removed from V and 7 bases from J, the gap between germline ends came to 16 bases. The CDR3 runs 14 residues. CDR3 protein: CASSSQERPTTQYF. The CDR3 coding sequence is TGTGCCAGCAGTTCCCAAGAGCGGCCGACGACCCAGTACTTC.

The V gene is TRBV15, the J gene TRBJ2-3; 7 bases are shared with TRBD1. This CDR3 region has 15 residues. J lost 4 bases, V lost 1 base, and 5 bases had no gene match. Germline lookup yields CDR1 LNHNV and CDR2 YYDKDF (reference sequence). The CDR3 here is CATSRGSQGADTQYF. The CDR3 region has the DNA TGTGCCACCAGCAGAGGATCCCAGGGGGCAGATACGCAGTATTTT.

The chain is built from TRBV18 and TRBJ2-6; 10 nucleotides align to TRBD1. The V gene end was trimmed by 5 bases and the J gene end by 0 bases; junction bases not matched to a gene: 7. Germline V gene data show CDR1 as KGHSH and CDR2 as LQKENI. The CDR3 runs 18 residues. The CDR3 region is CASSIRGQGISGANVLTF. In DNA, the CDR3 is TGTGCCAGCTCAATACGGGGACAGGGGATCTCTGGGGCCAACGTCCTGACTTTC.

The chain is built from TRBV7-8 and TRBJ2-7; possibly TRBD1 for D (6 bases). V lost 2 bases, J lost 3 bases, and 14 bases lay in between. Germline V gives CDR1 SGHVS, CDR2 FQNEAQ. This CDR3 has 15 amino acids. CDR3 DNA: TGTGCCAGCAGCTTACGATCGACAGGACTCTACGAGCAGTACTTC. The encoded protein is CASSLRSTGLYEQYF.

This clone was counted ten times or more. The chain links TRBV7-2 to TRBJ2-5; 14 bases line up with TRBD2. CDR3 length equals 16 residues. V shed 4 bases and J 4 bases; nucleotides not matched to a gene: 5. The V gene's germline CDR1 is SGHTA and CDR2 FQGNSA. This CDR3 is CASSWSGTSGGETQYF. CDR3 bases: TGTGCCAGCAGCTGGTCCGGGACTAGCGGGGGAGAGACCCAGTACTTC.

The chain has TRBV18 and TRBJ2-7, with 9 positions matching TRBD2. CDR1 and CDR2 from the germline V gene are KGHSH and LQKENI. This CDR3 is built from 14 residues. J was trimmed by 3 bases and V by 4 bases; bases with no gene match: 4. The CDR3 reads CASSRASGDYEQYF. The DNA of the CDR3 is TGTGCCAGCTCACGTGCTAGCGGGGACTACGAGCAGTACTTC.

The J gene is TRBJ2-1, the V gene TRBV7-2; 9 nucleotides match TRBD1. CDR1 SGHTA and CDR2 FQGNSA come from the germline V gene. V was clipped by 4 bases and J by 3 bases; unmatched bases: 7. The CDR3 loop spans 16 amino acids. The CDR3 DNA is TGTGCCAGCAGCTGGGACAGGGCGGTATTCTACAATGAGCAGTTCTTC. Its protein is CASSWDRAVFYNEQFF.

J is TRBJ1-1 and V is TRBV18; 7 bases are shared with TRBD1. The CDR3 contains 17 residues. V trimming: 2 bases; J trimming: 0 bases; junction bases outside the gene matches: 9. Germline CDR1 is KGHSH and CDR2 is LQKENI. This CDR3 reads CASSPRGRARLNTEAFF. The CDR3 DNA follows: TGTGCCAGCTCACCAAGGGGGCGGGCCAGGTTGAACACTGAAGCTTTCTTT.

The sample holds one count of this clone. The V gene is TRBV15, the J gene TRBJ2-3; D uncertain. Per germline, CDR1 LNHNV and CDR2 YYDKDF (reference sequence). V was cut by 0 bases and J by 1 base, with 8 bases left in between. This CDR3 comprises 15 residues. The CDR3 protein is CATSREGFRTDTQYF. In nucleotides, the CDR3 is TGTGCCACCAGCAGAGAAGGGTTCCGCACAGATACGCAGTATTTT. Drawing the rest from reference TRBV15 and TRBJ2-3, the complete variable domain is DAMVIQNPRYQVTQFGKPVTLSCSQTLNHNVMYWYQQKSSQAPKLLFHYYDKDFNNEADTPDNFQSRRPNTSFCFLDIRSPGLGDTAMYLCATSREGFRTDTQYFGPGTRLTVL.

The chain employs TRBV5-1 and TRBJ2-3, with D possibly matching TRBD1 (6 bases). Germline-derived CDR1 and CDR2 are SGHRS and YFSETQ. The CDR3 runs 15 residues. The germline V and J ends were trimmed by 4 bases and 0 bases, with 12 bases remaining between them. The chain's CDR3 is CASSPRGFSTDTQYF. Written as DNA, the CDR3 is TGCGCCAGCAGCCCCAGGGGATTCAGCACAGATACGCAGTATTTT.

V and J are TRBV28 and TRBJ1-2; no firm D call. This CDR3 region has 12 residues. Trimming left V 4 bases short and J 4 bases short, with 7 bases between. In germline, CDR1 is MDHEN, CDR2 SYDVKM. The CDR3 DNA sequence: TGTGCCAGCAGTTCTAGAGGCTATGGCTACACCTTC. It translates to CASSSRGYGYTF.

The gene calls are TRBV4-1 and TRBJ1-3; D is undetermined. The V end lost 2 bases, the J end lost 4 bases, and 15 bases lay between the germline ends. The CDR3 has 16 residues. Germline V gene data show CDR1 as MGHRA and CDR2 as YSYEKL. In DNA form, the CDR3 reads TGCGCCAGCAGCCAAAGCAGGAATATTGGGGGAAACACCATATATTTT. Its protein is CASSQSRNIGGNTIYF.